This T cell receptor (beta chain) is from a study of cytomegalovirus exposure and HLA in healthy donors. 60 Vbeta and 13 Jbeta primers were used in PCR. TCRdb's table, derived via immunoSEQ multiplex PCR, lists solely in-frame clones and lacks some. The sample consists of more than 150,000 clones, roughly four fifths of them appearing once. Notes on the study in general: Most of the CMV-associated TCR beta chains (in a later analysis) appeared to be HLA-restricted. Most TCR sequences proved rare, with some public TCRs found in many donors.

A word on this clone: Its antigen is not known.

Though probably carrying unrecorded immune exposures, donors were nominally healthy at sampling. This CDR3 has 14 residues. The germline CDR1 and CDR2 sequences are MRHNA and SNTAGT. The V gene lost 4 bases and the J gene lost 4 bases, with 10 bases spanning the gap. The chain carries TRBV6-4 and TRBJ2-2; possible D gene TRBD1, 5 bases. Sequencing was carried out using PBMCs. The sequence derives from a man between 18 and 35 years old in good health and CMV-seronegative. The CDR3 here is CASSAQGSTGELFF. The CDR3 DNA is TGTGCCAGCAGTGCCCAGGGATCCACCGGGGAGCTGTTTTTT.